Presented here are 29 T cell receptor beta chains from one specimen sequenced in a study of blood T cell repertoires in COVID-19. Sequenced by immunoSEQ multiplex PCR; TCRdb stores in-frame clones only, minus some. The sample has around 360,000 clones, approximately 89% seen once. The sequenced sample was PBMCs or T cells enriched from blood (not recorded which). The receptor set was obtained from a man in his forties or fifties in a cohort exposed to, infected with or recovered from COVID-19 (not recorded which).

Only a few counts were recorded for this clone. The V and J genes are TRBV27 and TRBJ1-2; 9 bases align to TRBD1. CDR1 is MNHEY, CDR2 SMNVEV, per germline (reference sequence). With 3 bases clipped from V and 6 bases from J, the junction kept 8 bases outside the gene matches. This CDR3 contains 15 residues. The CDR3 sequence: CASSFGRQGVNGYTF. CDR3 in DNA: TGTGCCAGCAGTTTTGGGCGACAGGGGGTGAATGGCTACACCTTC.

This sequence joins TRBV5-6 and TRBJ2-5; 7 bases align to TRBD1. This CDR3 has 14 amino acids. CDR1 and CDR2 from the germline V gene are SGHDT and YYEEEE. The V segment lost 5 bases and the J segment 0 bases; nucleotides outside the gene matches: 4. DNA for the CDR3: TGTGCCAGCAGTTTTGGGACAGACCAAGAGACCCAGTACTTC. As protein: CASSFGTDQETQYF.

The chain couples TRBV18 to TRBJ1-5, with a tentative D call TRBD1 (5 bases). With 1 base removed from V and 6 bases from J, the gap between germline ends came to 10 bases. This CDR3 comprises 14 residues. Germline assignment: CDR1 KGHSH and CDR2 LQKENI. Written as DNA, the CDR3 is TGTGCCAGCTCACCACTTAGGGGCCCTCAGCCCCAGCATTTT. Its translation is CASSPLRGPQPQHF.

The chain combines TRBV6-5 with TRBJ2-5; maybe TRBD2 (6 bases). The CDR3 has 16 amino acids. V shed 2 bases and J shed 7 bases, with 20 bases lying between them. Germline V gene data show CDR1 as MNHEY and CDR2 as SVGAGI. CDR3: CASSYGVLTSAGTQYF. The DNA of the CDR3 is TGTGCCAGCAGTTACGGGGTCTTGACTAGTGCGGGGACCCAGTACTTC.

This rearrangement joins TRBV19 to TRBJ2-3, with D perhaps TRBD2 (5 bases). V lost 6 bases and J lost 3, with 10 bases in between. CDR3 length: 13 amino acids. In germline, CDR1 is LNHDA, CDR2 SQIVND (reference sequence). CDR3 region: CASSSPGTDTQYF. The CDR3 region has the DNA TGTGCCAGTAGCTCCCCGGGGACAGATACGCAGTATTTT.

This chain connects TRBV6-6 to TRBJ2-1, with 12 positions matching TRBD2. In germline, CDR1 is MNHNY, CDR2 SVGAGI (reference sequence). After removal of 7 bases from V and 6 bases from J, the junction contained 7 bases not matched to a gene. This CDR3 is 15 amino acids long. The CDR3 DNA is TGTGCCAGCAACCGAGCTAGCGGGAGGGCCAATGAGCAGTTCTTC. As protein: CASNRASGRANEQFF.

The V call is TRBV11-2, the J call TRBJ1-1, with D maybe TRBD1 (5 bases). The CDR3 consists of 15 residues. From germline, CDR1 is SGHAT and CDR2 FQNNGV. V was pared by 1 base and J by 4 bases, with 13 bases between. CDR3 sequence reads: CASSLVGGAPTEAFF. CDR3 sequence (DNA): TGTGCCAGCAGCTTAGTGGGCGGGGCGCCCACTGAAGCTTTCTTT.

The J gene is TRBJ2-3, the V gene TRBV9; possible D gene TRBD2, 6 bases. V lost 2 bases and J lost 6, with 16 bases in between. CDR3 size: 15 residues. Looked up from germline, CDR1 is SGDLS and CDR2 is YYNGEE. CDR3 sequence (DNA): TGTGCCAGCAGCGTTGGCGGAGGGTCGATGGATACGCAGTATTTT. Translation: CASSVGGGSMDTQYF.

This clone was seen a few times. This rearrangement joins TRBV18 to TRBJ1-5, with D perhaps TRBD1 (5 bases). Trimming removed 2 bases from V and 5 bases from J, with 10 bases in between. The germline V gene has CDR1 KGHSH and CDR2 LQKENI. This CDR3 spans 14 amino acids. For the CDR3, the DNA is TGTGCCAGCTCACCATTACCCAGGGATCAGCCCCAGCATTTT. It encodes CASSPLPRDQPQHF.

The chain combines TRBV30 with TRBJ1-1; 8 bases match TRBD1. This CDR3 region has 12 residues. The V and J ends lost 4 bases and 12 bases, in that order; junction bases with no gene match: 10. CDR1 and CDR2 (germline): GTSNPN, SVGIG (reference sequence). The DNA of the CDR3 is TGTGCCTGGACTTCCAGGGGGCCTGGAACTTTCTTT. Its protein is CAWTSRGPGTFF.

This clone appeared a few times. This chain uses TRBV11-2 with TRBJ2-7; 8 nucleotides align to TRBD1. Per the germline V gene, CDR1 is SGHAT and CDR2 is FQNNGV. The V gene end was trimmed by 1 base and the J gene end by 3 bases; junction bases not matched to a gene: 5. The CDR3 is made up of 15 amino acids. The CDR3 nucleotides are TGTGCCAGCAGCTTAGTCGGACAGGGCTTCTACGAGCAGTACTTC. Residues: CASSLVGQGFYEQYF.

The CDR3 DNA sequence: TGTGCCTCGGGACAGGACTTCACCTCTGGAAACACCATATATTTT. Translating gives CASGQDFTSGNTIYF. The chain employs TRBV30 and TRBJ1-3, with 8 bases fitting TRBD1. V shed 7 bases and J 0 bases; nucleotides not matched to a gene: 8. Germline CDR1 is GTSNPN and CDR2 is SVGIG (reference sequence). The CDR3 totals 15 residues.

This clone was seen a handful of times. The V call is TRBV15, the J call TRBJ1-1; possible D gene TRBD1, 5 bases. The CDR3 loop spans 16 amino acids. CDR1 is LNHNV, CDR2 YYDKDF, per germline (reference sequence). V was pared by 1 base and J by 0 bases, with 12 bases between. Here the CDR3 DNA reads TGTGCCACCAGCAGAGGTACCCCGGACATGAACACTGAAGCTTTCTTT. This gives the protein CATSRGTPDMNTEAFF.

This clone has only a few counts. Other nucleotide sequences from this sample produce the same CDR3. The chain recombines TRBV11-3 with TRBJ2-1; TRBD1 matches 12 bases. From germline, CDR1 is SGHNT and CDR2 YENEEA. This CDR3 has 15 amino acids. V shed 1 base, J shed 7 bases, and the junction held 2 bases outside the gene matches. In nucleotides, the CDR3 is TGTGCCAGCAGCTTAGGGGGACAGGGGGCGAATGAGCAGTTCTTC. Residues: CASSLGGQGANEQFF.

CDR3 in DNA: TGTGCCAGCAGCCAAGATAAATTTCGGAGACGAAACACAGATACGCAGTATTTT. The encoded protein is CASSQDKFRRRNTDTQYF. The chain carries TRBV3-1 (or the pseudogene TRBV3-2) and TRBJ2-3; D remains unclear. CDR1 is LGHDT, CDR2 YNNKEL, per germline (reference sequence). With 0 bases removed from V and 2 bases from J, the gap between germline ends came to 18 bases. The CDR3 sequence is 18 residues long.

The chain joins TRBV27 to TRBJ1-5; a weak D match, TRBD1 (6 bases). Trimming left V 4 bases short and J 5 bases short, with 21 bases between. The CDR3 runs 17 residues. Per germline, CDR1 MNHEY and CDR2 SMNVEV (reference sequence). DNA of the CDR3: TGTGCCAGCAGTTCGGCGGATTGGGGGCGGCATGATCAGCCCCAGCATTTT. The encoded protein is CASSSADWGRHDQPQHF.

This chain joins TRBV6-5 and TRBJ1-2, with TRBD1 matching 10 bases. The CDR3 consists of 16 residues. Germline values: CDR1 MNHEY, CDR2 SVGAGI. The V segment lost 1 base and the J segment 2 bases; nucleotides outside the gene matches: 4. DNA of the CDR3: TGTGCCAGCAGTTACTGGGGGACAGGGGAGAACTATGGCTACACCTTC. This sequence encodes CASSYWGTGENYGYTF.

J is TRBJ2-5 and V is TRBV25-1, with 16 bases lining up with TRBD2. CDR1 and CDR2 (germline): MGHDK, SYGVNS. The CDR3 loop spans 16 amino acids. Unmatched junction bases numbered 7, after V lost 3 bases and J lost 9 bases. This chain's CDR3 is CASSEGLAGGLGAQYF. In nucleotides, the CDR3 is TGTGCCAGCAGTGAGGGACTAGCGGGAGGGCTTGGGGCCCAGTACTTC.

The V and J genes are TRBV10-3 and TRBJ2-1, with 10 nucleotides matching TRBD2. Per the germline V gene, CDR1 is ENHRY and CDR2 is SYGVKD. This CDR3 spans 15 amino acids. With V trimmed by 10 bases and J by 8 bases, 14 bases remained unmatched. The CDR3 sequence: CATSFGLAALDEQFF. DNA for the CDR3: TGTGCCACGAGCTTTGGACTAGCGGCGTTAGATGAGCAGTTCTTC.

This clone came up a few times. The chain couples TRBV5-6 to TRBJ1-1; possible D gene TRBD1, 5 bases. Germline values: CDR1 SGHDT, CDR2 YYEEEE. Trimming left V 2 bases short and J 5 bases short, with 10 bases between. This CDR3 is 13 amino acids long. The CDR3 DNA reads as TGTGCCAGCAGCTTCGGAGGGGAAACTGAAGCTTTCTTT. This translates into CASSFGGETEAFF.

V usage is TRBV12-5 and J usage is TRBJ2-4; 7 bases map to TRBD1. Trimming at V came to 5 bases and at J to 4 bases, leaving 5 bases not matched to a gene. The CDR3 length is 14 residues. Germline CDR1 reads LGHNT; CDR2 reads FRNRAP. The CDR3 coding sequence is TGTGCTAGTGGTCCCGGGACAGCGAAAAACATTCAGTACTTC. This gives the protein CASGPGTAKNIQYF.

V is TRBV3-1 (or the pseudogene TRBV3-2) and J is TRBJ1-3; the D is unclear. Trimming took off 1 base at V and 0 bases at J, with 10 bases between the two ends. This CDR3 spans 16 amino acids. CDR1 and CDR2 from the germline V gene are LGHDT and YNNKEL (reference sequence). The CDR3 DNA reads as TGTGCCAGCAGCCAAGTGACTGACGGCTCTGGAAACACCATATATTTT. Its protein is CASSQVTDGSGNTIYF.

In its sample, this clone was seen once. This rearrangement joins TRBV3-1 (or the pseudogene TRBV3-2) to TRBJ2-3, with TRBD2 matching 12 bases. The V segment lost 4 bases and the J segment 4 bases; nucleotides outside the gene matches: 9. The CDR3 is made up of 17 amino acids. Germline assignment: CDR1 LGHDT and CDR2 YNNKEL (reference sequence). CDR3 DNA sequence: TGTGCCAGCAGCCTTAGGGCGACTAGCGGGAGAGCAGATACGCAGTATTTT. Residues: CASSLRATSGRADTQYF.

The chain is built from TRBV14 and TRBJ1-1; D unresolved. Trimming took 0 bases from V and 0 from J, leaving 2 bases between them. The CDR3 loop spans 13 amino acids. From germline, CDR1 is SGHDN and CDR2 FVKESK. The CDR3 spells CASSQDMNTEAFF. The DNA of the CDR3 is TGTGCCAGCAGCCAAGATATGAACACTGAAGCTTTCTTT.

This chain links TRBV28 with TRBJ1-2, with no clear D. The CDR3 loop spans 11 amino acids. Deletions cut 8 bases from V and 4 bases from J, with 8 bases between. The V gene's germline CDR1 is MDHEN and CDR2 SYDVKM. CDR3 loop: CASYRSYGYTF. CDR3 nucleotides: TGTGCCAGCTACCGGTCCTATGGCTACACCTTC.

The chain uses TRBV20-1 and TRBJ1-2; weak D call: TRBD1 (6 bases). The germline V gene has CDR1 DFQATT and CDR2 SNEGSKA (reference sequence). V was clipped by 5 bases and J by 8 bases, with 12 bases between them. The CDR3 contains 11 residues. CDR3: CSADRTVGYTF. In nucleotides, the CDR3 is TGCAGTGCTGACCGGACAGTAGGCTACACCTTC.

CDR3 sequence: CASSSGRGGGETQYF. The CDR3 DNA reads as TGTGCCAGCAGCTCAGGTCGGGGAGGGGGAGAGACCCAGTACTTC. V gene TRBV7-7 combines with J gene TRBJ2-5; D is perhaps TRBD2 (7 bases). Germline loops: CDR1 SSHAT, CDR2 FNYEAQ (reference sequence). The V and J ends lost 4 bases and 4 bases respectively, with 16 bases between them. The CDR3 sequence is 15 residues long.

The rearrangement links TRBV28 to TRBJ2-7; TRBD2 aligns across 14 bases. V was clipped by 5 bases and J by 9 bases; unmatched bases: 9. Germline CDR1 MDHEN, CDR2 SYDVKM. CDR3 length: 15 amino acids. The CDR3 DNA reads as TGTGCCAGCAGTGACGGGACTAGCGGGAGAATAGGGCAGTACTTC. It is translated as CASSDGTSGRIGQYF. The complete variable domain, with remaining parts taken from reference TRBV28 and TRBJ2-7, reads DVKVTQSSRYLVKRTGEKVFLECVQDMDHENMFWYRQDPGLGLRLIYFSYDVKMKEKGDIPEGYSVSREKKERFSLILESASTNQTSMYLCASSDGTSGRIGQYFGPGTRLTVT.

The CDR3 sequence: CASSLTAGVLYEQYF. As DNA, the CDR3 is TGTGCCAGCAGCTTAACAGCGGGAGTTCTATACGAGCAGTACTTC. This chain connects TRBV7-9 to TRBJ2-7, with 8 bases fitting TRBD2. The CDR3 covers 15 residues. Germline-derived CDR1 and CDR2 are SEHNR and FQNEAQ (reference sequence). Trimming cost V 2 bases and J 4 bases; bases outside gene matches: 7.